The T cell receptor beta chain under discussion was sequenced for a study of PD-1 blockade in classical Hodgkin lymphoma (dated by TCRdb to the early 2020s). Notes on the research overall: Nivolumab dosing was 3 mg/kg intravenously every 2 weeks, continuing until either disease progression or unacceptable toxicity. The study used CyTOF and TCR beta sequencing to define a peripheral blood immune signature of response to PD-1 blockade in classical Hodgkin lymphoma.

The label giving this sample's time point can be read as: cycle 1 day 1 (C1D1), immediately before nivolumab initiation. Relapse after autologous stem cell transplantation had occurred in all trial patients, and cohorts A, B and C were distinguished by prior brentuximab vedotin exposure. The trial cohort was composed of about 58 patients with relapsed/refractory classical Hodgkin lymphoma, for whom complete response, partial response or progressive disease was recorded as best overall response. In the multi-cohort phase II CheckMate 205 trial, trial patients received single-agent nivolumab. An independent review committee assessed best overall response by applying the 2007 International Working Group response criteria. Trial PBMCs were collected immediately before nivolumab initiation (C1D1) and during therapy at cycle 2 day 1 and cycle 4 day 1. Peripheral blood was collected in 8 mL Vacutainer Cell Preparation Tubes, from which PBMCs were isolated by centrifugation and then cryopreserved.

General findings and caveats noted by the study authors: Among trial patients, those achieving complete response had baseline diversity similar to that of newly diagnosed patients, while diversity was significantly lower in partial responders and progressors. Only a single clinical trial cohort was studied, and what caused the repertoire differences, possibly disease activity or prior therapy, remained undefined. A significant rise by C4D1 was seen in CD4+ but not CD8+ TCR diversity (p=0.0027 vs p=0.16), with the rise being most apparent in complete responders (p=0.02). Patients starting nivolumab less than 1 year after ASCT had lower diversity and were excluded from later analyses to avoid confounding by immune reconstitution. Newly diagnosed patients were reported to have lower baseline TCR diversity than healthy donors, and relapsed/refractory patients were reported to have lower baseline TCR diversity still.

As to this clone: Its antigen is unknown. There are no base qualities to consult, and no much larger clone falls within one base.

The Qiagen DNeasy kit was used to extract genomic DNA both from unsorted PBMCs and from the negatively selected CD4+ and CD8+ fractions. TCR beta CDR3 regions were subjected to amplification by immunoSEQ multiplex PCR with primers that anneal to V and J segments. A synthetic immune receptor repertoire was used to minimize amplification bias, and any residual bias was removed computationally once sequencing was done. On the authors' methods: Custom Python scripts were used to quantify repertoire diversity as the Shannon entropy index. The unsorted, CD4+ and CD8+ repertoires were each analyzed separately, with the exception of combined analyses, where CD4+ and CD8+ sequences were merged in silico. Clonal expansion was defined as at least a 2-fold frequency increase after treatment relative to C1D1, with a pseudocount of 0.5 for undetected baseline clones. Singleton clones were defined as clones with 0 or 1 copy at C1D1, and non-singleton clones were defined as clones with 2 or more copies. By matching protein sequences in sorted samples from the same patient, clones expanded in unsorted samples were annotated as CD4+, CD8+ or unknown. Wilcoxon tests on paired samples were used to test diversity changes from C1D1 to C4D1. TCRdb's version of the immuneACCESS table is confined to in-frame rearrangements and falls short of the full clone set. An unresolved V gene accounts for under half of the shortfall where checked; the remainder is of unknown origin. V, J and clone size are taken as reported in that table, and D and trimming were inferred from the DNA itself. This sample holds almost 100,000 clones; roughly 92% were observed only once. The ten top clones hold roughly 2.8% of the sample.

The sample in question was peripheral blood mononuclear cells (PBMCs), obtained at baseline. The TCR sequence derives from a human donor with classical Hodgkin lymphoma.

CDR3 region: CASSIEQGNQPQHF. In nucleotide form, the sequence is TGTGCCAGTAGTATAGAGCAGGGGAATCAGCCCCAGCATTTT. The V and J genes are TRBV19 and TRBJ1-5; matching of 6 bases hints at TRBD1 as the D gene. Including the terminal cysteine and phenylalanine, the CDR3 comprises 14 residues. Of the read, only the CDR3 DNA is kept; its 42 bases are in frame from base 1. CDR1 and CDR2 are read off the germline V gene (reference sequence) as LNHDA and SQIVND. Deletion took 0 bases off V and 4 bases off J, with a span of 7 bases between the germline ends.